The entry below gives a single T cell receptor (beta chain) sequence along with its context. Its antigen is currently unknown. Profiled with immunoSEQ multiplex PCR; TCRdb holds only in-frame clones, not every one. The data contain about 680,000 clones, more than 80% of them singletons. Regarding treatment: around 19 received Ad26.COV2.S at low or high dose, single or two shots; 5 received placebo; per-sample allocation not given. Collection of the samples took place on day 63 after the first injection of vaccine or placebo. These data originate in a study of Ad26.COV2.S vaccination and SARS-CoV-2 variants. Study as a whole: Ad26.COV2.S, an intramuscular injection, was given once or twice 56 days apart. Overall study results and limits: Non-spike TCR breadth was similar in vaccine and placebo recipients. Considerable breadth of spike-specific CD8+ and CD4+ T cell responses has reportedly been documented following vaccination. In TCR breadth and depth analyses, total T cell responses may have been underestimated.

V shed 0 bases and J shed 8 bases, with 7 bases lying between them. CDR1 is SGHTA and CDR2 is FQGNSA in the germline V gene. The CDR3 is 13 residues long. The specimen comprised peripheral blood, sampled in a trial of Ad26.COV2.S vaccine versus placebo. The sequence was collected from a person between 18 and 65 years old who received the Ad26.COV2.S COVID-19 vaccine or a placebo. The gene calls are TRBV7-2 and TRBJ1-4; D is unresolved. CDR3 loop: CASSLAGYEKLFF. The CDR3 DNA follows: TGTGCCAGCAGCTTAGCCGGGTACGAAAAACTGTTTTTT.